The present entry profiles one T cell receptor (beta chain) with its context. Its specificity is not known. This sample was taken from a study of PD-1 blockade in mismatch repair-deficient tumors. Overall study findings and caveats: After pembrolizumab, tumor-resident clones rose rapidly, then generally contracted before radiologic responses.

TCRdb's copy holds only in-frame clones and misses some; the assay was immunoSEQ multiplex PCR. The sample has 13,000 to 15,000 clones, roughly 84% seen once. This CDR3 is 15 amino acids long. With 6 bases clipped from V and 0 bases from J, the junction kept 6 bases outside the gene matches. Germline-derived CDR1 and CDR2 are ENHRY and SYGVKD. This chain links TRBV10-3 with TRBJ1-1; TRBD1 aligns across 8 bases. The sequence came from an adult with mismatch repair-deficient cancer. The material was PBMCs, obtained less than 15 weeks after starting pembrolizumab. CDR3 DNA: TGTGCCATCAGAGGACAGGGATTAATGAACACTGAAGCTTTCTTT. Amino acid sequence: CAIRGQGLMNTEAFF.